This entry lists 9 T cell receptor beta chains sequenced from one sample in a study of PD-L1 blockade in urothelial cancer. Generated by immunoSEQ multiplex PCR, the TCRdb table keeps only in-frame clones and is missing some. The sample carries some 22,000 clones, around 91% recorded once. Here the sequenced sample was PBMCs, taken around atezolizumab (anti-PD-L1) treatment. These receptors originate from a woman aged 55 to 70 with urothelial cancer.

The CDR3 DNA reads as TGTGCCAGTAGACTATCAGGGGGCGCGGGCCCAGATACGCAGTATTTT. Translated, it gives CASRLSGGAGPDTQYF. V usage is TRBV19 and J usage is TRBJ2-3, with TRBD1 identical over 8 bases. This CDR3 comprises 16 residues. V was pared by 6 bases and J by 4 bases, with 12 bases of the junction left unmatched. Germline values: CDR1 LNHDA, CDR2 SQIVND (reference sequence).

The chain links TRBV5-1 to TRBJ1-5, with D possibly TRBD1 on 5 matching bases. The V end lost 0 bases, the J end lost 3 bases, and 7 bases lay between the germline ends. The CDR3 is 14 amino acids. Germline assignment: CDR1 SGHRS and CDR2 YFSETQ. The CDR3 loop reads CASSLGGDNQPQHF. For the CDR3, the DNA is TGCGCCAGCAGCTTGGGGGGGGACAATCAGCCCCAGCATTTT.

The chain combines TRBV6-1 with TRBJ2-1; 9 bases agree with TRBD2. Per the germline V gene, CDR1 is MNHNS and CDR2 is SASEGT. V lost 3 bases to trimming and J lost 0 bases; unmatched junction nucleotides: 6. The CDR3 sequence is 17 residues long. In DNA, the CDR3 is TGTGCCAGCAGTGAGCACAGTAGCGGGAGCTCCTACAATGAGCAGTTCTTC. Translation: CASSEHSSGSSYNEQFF.

The V and J genes are TRBV19 and TRBJ1-2; D is uncertain. V lost 3 bases, J lost 8 bases, and 13 bases lay in between. CDR3 size: 13 residues. CDR1 and CDR2 (germline): LNHDA, SQIVND (reference sequence). The CDR3 loop reads CASSILPPQGYTF. The CDR3 nucleotides are TGTGCCAGTAGTATCCTCCCTCCGCAGGGCTACACCTTC.

The rearrangement uses TRBV11-2 and TRBJ2-5; a weak D match, TRBD1 (6 bases). This CDR3 contains 13 residues. V lost 5 bases, J lost 9 bases, and 16 bases lay in between. CDR1 is SGHAT and CDR2 is FQNNGV in the germline V gene. CDR3 amino acids: CASSAGQSPPQYF. CDR3 nucleotide sequence: TGTGCCAGCAGCGCCGGACAGTCCCCACCCCAGTACTTC.

This chain links TRBV5-1 with TRBJ1-2; a weak D match, TRBD1 (5 bases). Germline CDR1 is SGHRS and CDR2 is YFSETQ. With 2 bases removed from V and 8 bases from J, the gap between germline ends came to 16 bases. There are 14 residues in the CDR3. This CDR3 reads CASSFVQDLGGYTF. The CDR3 coding sequence is TGCGCCAGCAGCTTTGTACAGGACCTCGGGGGCTACACCTTC.

The genes are TRBV10-1 and TRBJ2-1; TRBD2 might be the D (6 bases). The V gene lost 4 bases and the J gene lost 3 bases, with 13 bases spanning the gap. Germline lookup yields CDR1 WNHNN and CDR2 SYGVQD (reference sequence). There are 15 residues in the CDR3. This chain's CDR3 is CASSGKGSGYNEQFF. In nucleotides, the CDR3 is TGCGCCAGCAGTGGGAAGGGTAGCGGCTACAATGAGCAGTTCTTC.

This chain uses TRBV13 with TRBJ2-7; D may be TRBD1 (6 bases). Trimming removed 3 bases at V and 4 bases at J, with 16 bases between. The CDR3 has 15 amino acids. CDR1 is PRHDT, CDR2 FYEKMQ, per germline (reference sequence). In nucleotides, the CDR3 is TGTGCCAGCAGCTTTTCAGTACAGGGAAGTTACGAGCAGTACTTC. The encoded protein is CASSFSVQGSYEQYF.

The chain uses TRBV28 and TRBJ2-2; tentative D call: TRBD1 (5 bases). The CDR3 sequence is 14 residues long. With 1 base removed from V and 3 bases from J, the gap between germline ends came to 6 bases. Germline CDR1 and CDR2: MDHEN and SYDVKM. CDR3 sequence reads: CASSLSGYTGELFF. DNA of the CDR3: TGTGCCAGCAGTTTATCAGGGTACACCGGGGAGCTGTTTTTT.